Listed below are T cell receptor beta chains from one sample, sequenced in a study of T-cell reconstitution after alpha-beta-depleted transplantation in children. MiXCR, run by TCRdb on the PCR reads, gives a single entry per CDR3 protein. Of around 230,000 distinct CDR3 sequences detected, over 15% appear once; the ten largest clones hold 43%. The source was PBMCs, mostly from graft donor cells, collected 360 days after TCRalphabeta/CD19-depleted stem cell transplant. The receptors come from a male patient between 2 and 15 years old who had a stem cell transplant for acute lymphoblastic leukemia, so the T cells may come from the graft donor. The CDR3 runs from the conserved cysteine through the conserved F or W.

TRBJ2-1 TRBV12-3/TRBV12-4 CASSPARDEQFF
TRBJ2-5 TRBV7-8 CASSLRGLMYQETQYF
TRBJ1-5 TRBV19 CASSPSYSNQPQHF
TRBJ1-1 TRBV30 CAWSVGDGTEAFF
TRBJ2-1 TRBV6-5 CASSPLSGEQFF
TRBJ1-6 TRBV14 CASSPRTSSPLHF
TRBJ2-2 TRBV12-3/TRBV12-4 CASRKQGLNTGELFF
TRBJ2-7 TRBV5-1 CASDGREVDEQYF
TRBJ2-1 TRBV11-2 CACALGTSGLNEQFF
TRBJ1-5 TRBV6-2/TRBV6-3 CASSYSVPFNQPQHF
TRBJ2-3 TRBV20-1 CSARQISDTQYF
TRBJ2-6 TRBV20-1 CCARDRVNSGANVLTF
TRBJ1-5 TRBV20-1 CSARTVGVNQPQHF
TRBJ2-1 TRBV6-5 CASSYSTGYNEQFF
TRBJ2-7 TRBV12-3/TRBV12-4 CASSFSRFGGDCEQYF
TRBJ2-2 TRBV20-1 CSARRQGNTGELFF
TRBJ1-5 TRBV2 CASRAGSSNQPQHF
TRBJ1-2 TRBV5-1 CASSLDGDYGYTF
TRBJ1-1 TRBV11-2 CASSEKQGRATEAFF
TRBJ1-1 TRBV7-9 CASTLGEVGNTEAFF
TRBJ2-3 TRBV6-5 CASSYSRAPRTDTQYF
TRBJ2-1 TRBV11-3 CASSRGYREQFF
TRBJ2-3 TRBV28 CASSFRGTSDTQYF
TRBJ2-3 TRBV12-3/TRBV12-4 CASSLTGGIGDTQYF
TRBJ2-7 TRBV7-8 CASSLLQGAGEQYF
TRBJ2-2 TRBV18 CASSPRGPTGTGELFF
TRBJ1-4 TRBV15 CATSRGLAGRNEKLFF
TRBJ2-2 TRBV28 CASSLYLLLTNTGELFF
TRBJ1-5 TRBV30 CAWTGGSNQPQHF
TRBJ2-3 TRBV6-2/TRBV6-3 CASSYSLGGPDTQYF
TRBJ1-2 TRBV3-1 CASSNRVFGYGYTF
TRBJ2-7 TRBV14 CASSQDRIAGVLSYEQYF
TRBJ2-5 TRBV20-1 CSARVDGTGLIGTQYF
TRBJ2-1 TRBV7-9 CASSSRTSGTYNEQFF
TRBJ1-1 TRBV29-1 CSVTGLGLMNTEAFF
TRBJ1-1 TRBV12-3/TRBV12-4 CASSLFGMNTEAFF
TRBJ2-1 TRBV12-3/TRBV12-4 CASSLYTSGGRGEQFF
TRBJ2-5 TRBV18 CASSPSAGIQETQYF
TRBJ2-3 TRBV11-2 CASSLQPGPRSSTDTQYF
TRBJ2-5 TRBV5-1 CASRVGGAELHRGETQYF
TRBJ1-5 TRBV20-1 CSASRRTGGTHSNQPQHF